This TCR beta chain was identified during a study of blood T cell repertoires in COVID-19. Study at large: Sources were T cells, B-cell-depleted T cells, or PBMCs; the material itself was cDNA or gDNA.

This clone has just one count. Participants' own reports of clinical history determined their cohort assignment. The germline V and J ends were trimmed by 0 bases and 5 bases, with 13 bases remaining between them. CDR1 is WNHNN, CDR2 SYGVQD, per germline (reference sequence). The CDR3 runs 15 residues. Original handling: Reference gene primer amplification gave estimated nucleated cell counts. The data were produced by immunoSEQ multiplex PCR, yet TCRdb's version contains in-frame clones alone and is incomplete. V, J and clone size were drawn from that table, and D and trimming were deduced from the DNA. The table shows more than 200,000 clones, with around 84% occurring only once.

Sequenced sample: PBMCs or T cells enriched from blood (not recorded which). This chain uses TRBV10-1 with TRBJ1-1; D is possibly TRBD1 (5 bases). This clonotype was sampled from a man aged 25 to 45 with acute COVID-19. CDR3 nucleotides: TGCGCCAGCAGTGAGTCTATAGGGGATTTGACTGAAGCTTTCTTT. Translated: CASSESIGDLTEAFF.